The next 32 T cell receptor beta chains were all read from a single sample in a study of Ad26.COV2.S vaccination and SARS-CoV-2 variants. The repertoire was sequenced with immunoSEQ multiplex PCR; TCRdb's copy has only in-frame clones and lacks some. The data contain about 350,000 clones, more than 75% of them singletons. As for treatment: roughly 19 received Ad26.COV2.S at low or high dose, single or two shots; roughly five received placebo; per-sample allocation not given. The investigators took samples on day 63 after the first vaccine or placebo injection. The source material was peripheral blood, sampled in a trial of Ad26.COV2.S vaccine versus placebo. These receptors all come from a person between 18 and 65 years old who received the Ad26.COV2.S COVID-19 vaccine or a placebo.

This chain connects TRBV9 to TRBJ2-3; the match to TRBD2 covers 7 bases. CDR1 and CDR2 (germline): SGDLS, YYNGEE. V was clipped by 0 bases and J by 2 bases; unmatched bases: 3. CDR3 length: 15 residues. The CDR3 coding sequence is TGTGCCAGCAGCGTAGTGAGCGGGACCACAGATACGCAGTATTTT. Its translation: CASSVVSGTTDTQYF.

The chain combines TRBV19 with TRBJ2-2, with a possible D match to TRBD2 (5 bases). Trimming removed 7 bases at V and 6 bases at J, with 18 bases between. This CDR3 is 15 amino acids long. The germline V gene has CDR1 LNHDA and CDR2 SQIVND (reference sequence). CDR3 sequence reads: CASTPRGLASGELFF. Here the CDR3 DNA reads TGTGCCAGTACCCCGCGAGGGCTGGCGTCCGGGGAGCTGTTTTTT.

The CDR3 loop reads CASSQALWVAGFSGANVLTF. Written as DNA, the CDR3 is TGTGCCAGCAGCCAAGCTTTGTGGGTAGCGGGATTCTCTGGGGCCAACGTCCTGACTTTC. This chain links TRBV3-1 (or the pseudogene TRBV3-2) with TRBJ2-6; 8 bases are a match to TRBD2. Germline CDR1 is LGHDT and CDR2 is YNNKEL (reference sequence). V shed 1 base, J shed 0 bases, and the junction held 11 bases outside the gene matches. CDR3 length: 20 residues.

The chain carries TRBV30 and TRBJ1-2; 7 bases match TRBD1. CDR1 and CDR2 (germline): GTSNPN, SVGIG (reference sequence). J lost 2 bases, V lost 0 bases, and 6 bases had no gene match. The length of the CDR3 is 15 residues. The CDR3 DNA sequence: TGTGCCTGGAGTGTACCCCAGGGGGGCAACTATGGCTACACCTTC. It encodes CAWSVPQGGNYGYTF.

This chain joins TRBV5-1 and TRBJ1-2; weak D call: TRBD1 (5 bases). Germline V gives CDR1 SGHRS, CDR2 YFSETQ. V lost 5 bases to trimming and J lost 9 bases, with 14 bases between them. The CDR3 is made up of 12 amino acids. The CDR3, as DNA: TGCGCCAGCAGGGACACGGGGTGGCGCTACACCTTC. As protein: CASRDTGWRYTF.

This CDR3 is CASSDGVAFNEQFF. CDR3 DNA: TGTGCCAGCAGTGACGGGGTAGCATTTAATGAGCAGTTCTTC. The chain carries TRBV6-4 and TRBJ2-1; D not resolved. Trimming removed 2 bases from V and 7 bases from J, with 12 bases in between. The CDR3 is made up of 14 amino acids. In germline, CDR1 is MRHNA, CDR2 SNTAGT.

The V gene is TRBV6-5, the J gene TRBJ1-1, with 7 bases fitting TRBD1. Germline assignment: CDR1 MNHEY and CDR2 SVGAGI. V dropped 6 bases and J dropped 1; count of bases not matched to a gene: 2. CDR3 length: 13 amino acids. The CDR3, as DNA: TGTGCCAGCAGACGACAGGGGAACACTGAAGCTTTCTTT. Translating gives CASRRQGNTEAFF.

J is TRBJ2-1 and V is TRBV7-2; tentatively, D is TRBD2 (6 bases). Trimming took off 5 bases at V and 4 bases at J, with 15 bases between the two ends. Germline lookup yields CDR1 SGHTA and CDR2 FQGNSA. The CDR3 contains 15 residues. Written as DNA, the CDR3 is TGTGCCAGCAGCACCGGAAGAGGGAGGTACAATGAGCAGTTCTTC. It encodes CASSTGRGRYNEQFF. Together with reference TRBV7-2 and TRBJ2-1, the CDR3 gives the full variable domain: GAGVSQSPSNKVTEKGKDVELRCDPISGHTALYWYRQSLGQGLEFLIYFQGNSAPDKSGLPSDRFSAERTGGSVSTLTIQRTQQEDSAVYLCASSTGRGRYNEQFFGPGTRLTVL.

This clone came up once. V is TRBV29-1 and J is TRBJ1-2, with D perhaps matching TRBD1 (6 bases). The CDR3 has 15 residues. Per germline, CDR1 SQVTM and CDR2 ANQGSEA. V lost 0 bases to trimming and J lost 5 bases, with 16 bases between them. In DNA, the CDR3 is TGCAGCGTTGAAGATTGGGCAGGGGCACGTTATGGCTACACCTTC. It yields the protein CSVEDWAGARYGYTF.

This clone was found a few times. The V gene is TRBV5-1, the J gene TRBJ2-4, with D perhaps TRBD1 (6 bases). The CDR3 is 16 residues long. Trimming pared 0 bases from V and 1 base from J, leaving 11 bases between. The germline gives CDR1 SGHRS, CDR2 YFSETQ. The DNA for the CDR3 is TGCGCCAGCAGCTTGGTTGCAGGGGAGGCCAAAAACATTCAGTACTTC. Amino acid sequence: CASSLVAGEAKNIQYF.

The table lists this clone with a count of one. V is TRBV4-1 and J is TRBJ2-7, with D perhaps matching TRBD2 (5 bases). The ends were cut back, 2 bases at V and 7 bases at J, with 12 bases in the middle. Germline V gene lookup returns CDR1 MGHRA and CDR2 YSYEKL. The CDR3 extends over 13 amino acids. The CDR3 loop reads CASSQPAGLEQYF. CDR3 in DNA: TGCGCCAGCAGCCAACCCGCGGGCCTAGAGCAGTACTTC.

The rearrangement uses TRBV6-1 and TRBJ2-1; the match to TRBD2 covers 8 bases. The J segment lost 7 bases and the V segment lost 2 bases, leaving 10 bases of the junction unmatched. Germline-derived CDR1 and CDR2 are MNHNS and SASEGT. The CDR3 has 16 residues. CDR3 in amino acids: CASSETVAGYDNEQFF. The CDR3 DNA reads TGTGCCAGCAGTGAAACGGTAGCGGGGTACGATAATGAGCAGTTCTTC.

This chain joins TRBV27 and TRBJ1-2, with 11 nucleotides matching TRBD1. The CDR3 sequence is 15 residues long. Looked up from germline, CDR1 is MNHEY and CDR2 is SMNVEV (reference sequence). Unmatched junction bases numbered 3, after V lost 3 bases and J lost 3 bases. The CDR3 protein is CASSFRTGGYYGYTF. In DNA form, the CDR3 reads TGTGCCAGCAGTTTTCGGACAGGGGGCTACTATGGCTACACCTTC.

The chain carries TRBV6-2 or TRBV6-3 and TRBJ2-1; TRBD2 might be the D (5 bases). Trimming cost V 2 bases and J 0 bases, with 8 bases left between them. This CDR3 comprises 15 residues. Germline-derived CDR1 and CDR2 are MNHEY and SVGEGT. The CDR3 nucleotides are TGTGCCAGCAGTTACGGGGAGAGCTCCTACAATGAGCAGTTCTTC. Protein product: CASSYGESSYNEQFF.

V usage is TRBV13 and J usage is TRBJ2-1, with TRBD1 matching over 10 bases. J was trimmed by 6 bases and V by 3 bases; bases with no gene match: 2. This CDR3 region has 14 residues. Germline V CDR1 and CDR2: PRHDT, FYEKMQ (reference sequence). In DNA form, the CDR3 reads TGTGCCAGCAGCTTTCGGACAGGGGGCAATGAGCAGTTCTTC. Amino acids: CASSFRTGGNEQFF.

The chain has TRBV5-8 and TRBJ2-3; TRBD2 matches 8 bases. The germline gives CDR1 SGHTS, CDR2 YDEGEE. The CDR3 is 14 residues long. Trimming cost V 2 bases and J 2 bases; bases outside gene matches: 1. CDR3: CASSLAGVTDTQYF. CDR3 in DNA: TGTGCCAGCAGCTTAGCGGGAGTCACAGATACGCAGTATTTT.

The rearrangement uses TRBV5-1 and TRBJ2-5; 12 nucleotides agree with TRBD2. This CDR3 has 17 amino acids. The trim removed 4 bases at V and 7 bases at J, leaving 14 bases unmatched. From germline, CDR1 is SGHRS and CDR2 YFSETQ. This CDR3 is CASSPRPSGGADGTQYF. CDR3 bases: TGCGCCAGCAGCCCACGGCCTAGCGGGGGGGCCGATGGGACCCAGTACTTC.

The chain joins TRBV7-6 to TRBJ2-1; D is unresolved. In germline, CDR1 is SGHVS, CDR2 FNYEAQ. Trimming shortened V by 5 bases and J by 4 bases, and 15 bases separated the two germline ends. The CDR3 is made up of 15 amino acids. The CDR3 DNA sequence: TGTGCCAGCAGCCCGCCCGAGAACTCTTACAATGAGCAGTTCTTC. It codes for CASSPPENSYNEQFF.

The chain combines TRBV2 with TRBJ2-1, with 7 bases identical to TRBD1. The CDR3 is 18 residues long. J lost 0 bases, V lost 3 bases, and 11 bases had no gene match. In germline, CDR1 is SNHLY, CDR2 FYNNEI. CDR3 bases: TGTGCCAGCAGTGATAGAGGGGGCGAACCCAGCTCCTACAATGAGCAGTTCTTC. This codes for CASSDRGGEPSSYNEQFF.

This sequence joins TRBV7-8 and TRBJ2-7; D unclear. V was pared by 0 bases and J by 7 bases, with 10 bases between. This CDR3 is 13 amino acids long. Germline V gene sequence: CDR1 SGHVS, CDR2 FQNEAQ. The CDR3 loop is CASSLALDKEQYF. The CDR3 DNA sequence: TGTGCCAGCAGCTTAGCGCTCGACAAAGAGCAGTACTTC.

The chain links TRBV13 to TRBJ2-2; TRBD2 aligns across 9 bases. Germline loops: CDR1 PRHDT, CDR2 FYEKMQ (reference sequence). The CDR3 runs 16 residues. V was pared by 8 bases and J by 4 bases, with 11 bases of the junction left unmatched. The CDR3 region is CASSGGSGSSTGELFF. CDR3 nucleotide sequence: TGTGCCAGCTCCGGGGGTAGCGGGAGTAGCACCGGGGAGCTGTTTTTT.

This clone was counted a few times. The chain carries TRBV7-9 and TRBJ1-4; D is unclear. V dropped 6 bases and J dropped 8 bases, with 19 bases sitting between them. Per germline, CDR1 SEHNR and CDR2 FQNEAQ (reference sequence). This CDR3 comprises 15 residues. The CDR3 nucleotides are TGTGCCAGCAGTCCTCCAGAACAGTATAACGAAAAACTGTTTTTT. Translating it yields CASSPPEQYNEKLFF.

The rearrangement links TRBV29-1 to TRBJ2-7, with 10 bases identical to TRBD2. This CDR3 is 14 amino acids long. Germline CDR1 is SQVTM and CDR2 is ANQGSEA. The V segment lost 2 bases and the J segment 4 bases; nucleotides outside the gene matches: 5. The DNA for the CDR3 is TGCAGCGTTGAATTGCCTAGCGGGGGATACGAGCAGTACTTC. This gives the protein CSVELPSGGYEQYF.

The chain has TRBV10-2 and TRBJ2-1, with 9 bases that match TRBD1. Trimming removed 6 bases from V and 6 bases from J; junction bases left unmatched: 3. This CDR3 region has 13 residues. Germline V lookup: CDR1 WSHSY, CDR2 SAAADI. The DNA of the CDR3 is TGCGCCAGCAGACAGGGGGCGCGCAATGAGCAGTTCTTC. Translation gives CASRQGARNEQFF.

The chain uses TRBV9 and TRBJ1-2, with 7 bases aligning to TRBD1. The germline CDR1 and CDR2 sequences are SGDLS and YYNGEE. Trimming removed 3 bases from V and 3 bases from J; junction bases left unmatched: 5. CDR3 length: 14 residues. The CDR3 DNA sequence: TGTGCCAGCAGCGCGGGACAGACGTACTATGGCTACACCTTC. This gives the protein CASSAGQTYYGYTF.

This clone has just one count. V and J are TRBV24-1 and TRBJ2-6; 8 positions agree with TRBD2. Germline values: CDR1 KGHDR, CDR2 SFDVKD. J lost 0 bases, V lost 6 bases, and 9 bases had no gene match. The CDR3 has 18 amino acids. The CDR3, as DNA: TGTGCCACCAGTTTTAGCGGGACGGATTTCTCTGGGGCCAACGTCCTGACTTTC. It encodes CATSFSGTDFSGANVLTF.

The chain has TRBV4-3 and TRBJ1-6; perhaps TRBD1 as D (6 bases). V lost 1 base and J lost 9, with 19 bases in between. This CDR3 is built from 17 residues. CDR1 and CDR2 from the germline V gene are LGHNA and YSLEER. The CDR3 is CASSQVGGLSFGSPLHF. CDR3 sequence (DNA): TGCGCCAGCAGCCAAGTAGGGGGTTTGAGTTTCGGTTCACCCCTCCACTTT.

V usage is TRBV19 and J usage is TRBJ1-2; no clear D gene. Germline CDR1 and CDR2: LNHDA and SQIVND (reference sequence). Trimming took 6 bases from V and 5 from J, leaving 13 bases between them. This CDR3 has 13 amino acids. CDR3 nucleotide sequence: TGTGCCAGTAGAGCGGAGGGCGGATATGGCTACACCTTC. Its translation is CASRAEGGYGYTF.

The genes are TRBV5-1 and TRBJ1-2; D gene uncertain. V was cut by 4 bases and J by 2 bases, with 21 bases left in between. This CDR3 is 17 amino acids long. Per the germline V gene, CDR1 is SGHRS and CDR2 is YFSETQ. Written as DNA, the CDR3 is TGCGCCAGCAGCCCCCCTCGGGGAAGCCAGCCCAACTATGGCTACACCTTC. This translates into CASSPPRGSQPNYGYTF. The full variable domain, completed using reference TRBV5-1 and TRBJ1-2, is KAGVTQTPRYLIKTRGQQVTLSCSPISGHRSVSWYQQTPGQGLQFLFEYFSETQRNKGNFPGRFSGRQFSNSRSEMNVSTLELGDSALYLCASSPPRGSQPNYGYTFGSGTRLTVV.

The chain is built from TRBV11-2 and TRBJ2-2; no definite D call. V lost 4 bases and J 8 bases, leaving 14 bases between the germline ends. Germline V gives CDR1 SGHAT, CDR2 FQNNGV. There are 14 residues in the CDR3. The CDR3 DNA reads TGTGCCAGCAGCTCATACGGACCGGCGGGGGAGCTGTTTTTT. Residues: CASSSYGPAGELFF.

The chain links TRBV19 to TRBJ2-1; 10 positions agree with TRBD2. The CDR3 length is 13 residues. Germline CDR1 is LNHDA and CDR2 is SQIVND (reference sequence). Trimming took 6 bases from V and 10 from J; bases not matched to a gene: 6. CDR3 in amino acids: CASSDTSGEEQFF. The CDR3 DNA reads TGTGCCAGTAGCGATACTAGCGGGGAAGAGCAGTTCTTC. The variable domain in full, completed from reference TRBV19 and TRBJ2-1, reads DGGITQSPKYLFRKEGQNVTLSCEQNLNHDAMYWYRQDPGQGLRLIYYSQIVNDFQKGDIAEGYSVSREKKESFPLTVTSAQKNPTAFYLCASSDTSGEEQFFGPGTRLTVL.

The chain employs TRBV6-2 or TRBV6-3 and TRBJ2-7; 7 nucleotides agree with TRBD1. J lost 0 bases, V lost 5 bases, and 4 bases had no gene match. This CDR3 region has 14 residues. Germline CDR1 and CDR2: MNHEY and SVGEGT. The CDR3 is CASSATGSSYEQYF. CDR3 nucleotide sequence: TGTGCCAGCAGTGCGACAGGGTCCTCCTACGAGCAGTACTTC.